This is a list of T cell receptor beta chains from one sample in a study of cytomegalovirus exposure and HLA in healthy donors. Measured with immunoSEQ multiplex PCR; TCRdb has only the in-frame clones, and not every one. The table shows 100,000 to 150,000 clones, with more than 70% occurring only once. The sample consisted of PBMCs. These TCRs come from a woman aged 45-59 years in good health and CMV-seropositive. Each CDR3 is given with its conserved first and last residue. D genes are given only for firm matches. Some rows mark clone size as missing; the rest say once, few, many or name a class of expanded clone.

NA,TRBJ1-3,TRBV29-1,NA,CSAVVGQGGNTIYF,TGCAGCGCCGTGGTAGGGCAGGGCGGAAACACCATATATTTT
NA,TRBJ2-1,TRBV7-2,NA,CASSLSGAYNEQFF,TGTGCCAGCAGCTTATCAGGGGCCTACAATGAGCAGTTCTTC
TRBD1,TRBJ2-3,TRBV7-2,NA,CASSLQGQTDTQYF,TGTGCCAGCAGCTTACAGGGACAGACAGATACGCAGTATTTT
TRBD1,TRBJ2-7,TRBV27,NA,CASSLGTGAGYEQYF,TGTGCCAGCAGTTTGGGGACAGGGGCGGGGTACGAGCAGTACTTC
NA,TRBJ2-7,TRBV7-9,NA,CASSPSSYEQYF,TGTGCCAGCAGCCCTAGCTCCTACGAGCAGTACTTC
TRBD2,TRBJ2-7,TRBV4-2,NA,CASSSQREGGEQYF,TGTGCCAGCAGCTCGCAGCGGGAGGGGGGGGAGCAGTACTTC
TRBD2,TRBJ2-3,TRBV27,once,CASKASGVTDTQYF,TGTGCCAGCAAGGCTAGCGGGGTCACAGATACGCAGTATTTT
TRBD1,TRBJ1-1,TRBV7-9,NA,CASSLQGARTEAFF,TGTGCCAGCAGCTTACAGGGGGCAAGGACTGAAGCTTTCTTT
NA,TRBJ1-5,TRBV18,once,CASSPFESGDGQPQHF,TGTGCCAGCTCACCATTCGAGTCAGGGGACGGTCAGCCCCAGCATTTT
NA,TRBJ2-3,TRBV5-1,once,CASSPEPGADTQYF,TGCGCCAGCAGCCCGGAGCCGGGGGCAGATACGCAGTATTTT
NA,TRBJ2-1,TRBV7-9,NA,CASSFTGAGVEQFF,TGTGCCAGCAGCTTTACGGGGGCGGGGGTTGAGCAGTTCTTC
TRBD1,TRBJ1-4,TRBV19,NA,CASSIVHRGNNEKLFF,TGTGCCAGTAGTATAGTTCACAGGGGGAATAATGAAAAACTGTTTTTT
TRBD2,TRBJ2-3,TRBV5-1,NA,CASSTPSGSTPGTPDTQYF,TGCGCCAGCAGCACTCCTAGCGGGAGTACACCGGGGACCCCAGATACGCAGTATTTT
NA,TRBJ2-7,TRBV6-6,NA,CASSLPSSYEQYF,TGTGCCAGCAGTCTACCGAGCTCCTACGAGCAGTACTTC
NA,TRBJ1-5,TRBV19,NA,CASSISVNSNQPQHF,TGTGCCAGTAGTATTTCGGTCAATAGCAATCAGCCCCAGCATTTT
NA,TRBJ1-2,TRBV5-5,NA,CARSRVSNYGYTF,TGTGCCAGGAGCCGAGTCTCTAACTATGGCTACACCTTC
NA,TRBJ1-1,TRBV5-4,NA,CASSLYGRVGTEAFF,TGTGCCAGCAGCTTGTACGGGCGGGTCGGCACTGAAGCTTTCTTT
TRBD1,TRBJ1-5,TRBV15,few,CATSSLQGAGQPQHF,TGTGCCACCAGCAGCTTACAGGGGGCAGGACAGCCCCAGCATTTT
TRBD1,TRBJ1-2,TRBV28,NA,CASKVQGARGYTF,TGTGCCAGCAAAGTTCAGGGGGCGCGGGGCTACACCTTC
NA,TRBJ2-5,TRBV19,few,CASSLKLLQETQYF,TGTGCCAGTTCTCTAAAACTCCTCCAAGAGACCCAGTACTTC
TRBD1,TRBJ1-1,TRBV19,NA,CASIGFKLGTGVLGRTEAFF,TGTGCCAGTATCGGATTCAAATTAGGGACAGGAGTATTAGGTCGGACTGAAGCTTTCTTT
TRBD1,TRBJ1-5,TRBV19,few,CASSIETAGGGQPQHF,TGTGCCAGTAGTATAGAGACGGCAGGGGGCGGTCAGCCCCAGCATTTT
NA,TRBJ2-2,TRBV5-4,NA,CASSLRGSRGELFF,TGTGCCAGCAGCTTGCGCGGTAGTAGGGGAGAGCTGTTTTTT
NA,TRBJ1-1,TRBV7-8,NA,CASSLAVVGAGGTTEAFF,TGTGCCAGCAGCTTAGCGGTGGTAGGGGCGGGAGGGACCACTGAAGCTTTCTTT